Listed here are 10 T cell receptor beta chains from one sample, sequenced in a study of neurological immune-mediated disorders. From the 5' RACE reads, TCRdb called clonotypes with MiXCR, one entry per CDR3 protein. Of about 62,000 distinct CDR3 sequences in the sample, approximately 3.7% were seen once. The sequenced sample consisted of PBMCs. These receptors all come from a woman aged 45-60 years with multiple sclerosis.

Remarks on this clonotype: A much larger clone is a single base away; this may be a read error. The chain links TRBV6-4 to TRBJ2-3; D possibly corresponds to TRBD1 (5 bases). CDR1 is MRHNA, CDR2 SNTAGT, per germline. The CDR3 has 12 residues. V lost 4 bases and J 9 bases, leaving 11 bases between the germline ends. CDR3 nucleotides: TGTGCCAGCAGTGGCTACAGGACGACGCAGTATTTT. Amino acid sequence: CASSGYRTTQYF.

The sample holds many counts of this clonotype. This chain connects TRBV7-3 to TRBJ1-1; D remains unclear. The V gene lost 1 base and the J gene lost 2 bases, with 5 bases spanning the gap. CDR3 size: 13 residues. CDR1 and CDR2 (germline): SGHTA, FQGTGA. The CDR3: CASSLILNTEAFF. The CDR3 coding sequence is TGTGCCAGCAGCTTAATATTAAACACTGAAGCTTTCTTT.

This clonotype was observed a few times. This chain joins TRBV7-3 and TRBJ2-1; TRBD1 might be the D (5 bases). Germline V gene lookup returns CDR1 SGHTA and CDR2 FQGTGA. The CDR3 sequence is 15 residues long. The V end lost 1 base, the J end lost 5 bases, and 12 bases lay between the germline ends. CDR3 loop: CASSLNGARDNEQFF. CDR3 coding DNA: TGTGCCAGCAGCTTAAATGGGGCTAGGGACAATGAGCAGTTCTTC.

This clonotype was recorded many times. The rearrangement links TRBV10-3 to TRBJ2-3; 9 nucleotides align to TRBD2. Per the germline V gene, CDR1 is ENHRY and CDR2 is SYGVKD. V was clipped by 4 bases and J by 5 bases; unmatched bases: 7. The CDR3 is 15 residues long. CDR3 region: CAISGGASGVDTQYF. As DNA, the CDR3 is TGTGCCATCAGTGGAGGGGCTAGCGGGGTAGATACGCAGTATTTT.

This clonotype occurred many times. The gene calls are TRBV7-9 and TRBJ1-5; D is undetermined. CDR1 is SEHNR and CDR2 is FQNEAQ in the germline V gene (reference sequence). The CDR3 runs 14 residues. V lost 1 base to trimming and J lost 7 bases, with 11 bases between them. The CDR3 bases are TGTGCCAGCAGCTTAGAAGGATCCAGGCAGCCCCAGCATTTT. As protein: CASSLEGSRQPQHF.

This clonotype was seen at least ten times. This chain uses TRBV12-3 or TRBV12-4 with TRBJ1-2; D unresolved. With 3 bases removed from V and 3 bases from J, the gap between germline ends came to 11 bases. The CDR3 runs 14 residues. The CDR3 DNA reads as TGTGCCAGCAGTTTCTCAGGCAATTACTATGGCTACACCTTC. This encodes CASSFSGNYYGYTF.

This clonotype was recorded many times. The rearrangement links TRBV20-1 to TRBJ2-7; 10 bases line up with TRBD2. The CDR3 is 15 amino acids. V trimming: 6 bases; J trimming: 0 bases; junction bases outside the gene matches: 8. Germline values: CDR1 DFQATT, CDR2 SNEGSKA (reference sequence). The CDR3 DNA is TGCAGTGCACACGGACTAGCGGCAAGCTCCTACGAGCAGTACTTC. This sequence encodes CSAHGLAASSYEQYF.

This sequence joins TRBV4-2 and TRBJ2-1, with D perhaps matching TRBD2 (7 bases). The V gene lost 6 bases and the J gene lost 8 bases, with 17 bases spanning the gap. Germline CDR1 and CDR2: LGHNA and YNFKEQ. This CDR3 spans 14 amino acids. Here the CDR3 reads CASSRAGEGYEQFF. In DNA form, the CDR3 reads TGTGCCAGCAGTCGAGCAGGGGAGGGGTATGAGCAGTTCTTC.

This clonotype appeared a few times. This rearrangement joins TRBV5-1 to TRBJ2-7; 9 bases fit TRBD1. The CDR3 has 15 residues. Losses at the gene ends were 3 bases for V and 6 bases for J; bases not matched to a gene: 10. CDR1 is SGHRS and CDR2 is YFSETQ in the germline V gene. CDR3 nucleotide sequence: TGCGCCAGCAGCTACTTAGTGGGACAGGGAAGCGAGCAGTACTTC. It codes for CASSYLVGQGSEQYF.

At least ten counts were recorded for this clonotype. The chain carries TRBV11-3 and TRBJ1-2; perhaps TRBD1 as D (5 bases). The V end was cut by 2 bases, the J end by 3 bases, with 16 bases between. This CDR3 is 16 amino acids long. Germline V gene lookup returns CDR1 SGHNT and CDR2 YENEEA. The CDR3 bases are TGTGCCAGCAGCTTATGGTCGGCAGGGCTCGACTATGGCTACACCTTC. Translation: CASSLWSAGLDYGYTF. Drawing the rest from reference TRBV11-3 and TRBJ1-2, the complete variable domain is EAGVVQSPRYKIIEKKQPVAFWCNPISGHNTLYWYLQNLGQGPELLIRYENEEAVDDSQLPKDRFSAERLKGVDSTLKIQPAELGDSAVYLCASSLWSAGLDYGYTFGSGTRLTVV.